The 30 T cell receptor beta chains below come from one sample, sequenced in a study of blood T cells in healthy people across ages. Sample-barcoded 5' priming and a J-beta primer mix drove a second PCR of roughly 6 to 12 cycles. MiXCR, run by TCRdb on the 5' RACE reads, gives a single entry per CDR3 protein. The sample carries 1 million or so distinct CDR3 sequences, 45% recorded once. Sequenced sample: blood. Source of these receptors: a woman in her sixties or seventies in good health.

This clonotype turned up a few times. The J gene is TRBJ2-5, the V gene TRBV7-7, with D perhaps assigned TRBD1 or TRBD2 (5 bases each). Trimming left V 5 bases short and J 5 bases short, with 21 bases between. In germline, CDR1 is SSHAT, CDR2 FNYEAQ (reference sequence). This CDR3 region has 16 residues. The CDR3 nucleotides are TGTGCCAGCAGCCCCCGTGACTTGGGGGTGGAGGAGACCCAGTACTTC. Its translation: CASSPRDLGVEETQYF.

This clonotype turned up a few times. The V call is TRBV20-1, the J call TRBJ2-1; tentatively, D is TRBD2 (6 bases). Trimming took off 6 bases at V and 7 bases at J, with 25 bases between the two ends. The CDR3 runs 16 residues. Germline V CDR1 and CDR2: DFQATT, SNEGSKA (reference sequence). Written as DNA, the CDR3 is TGCAGTGCCCACCCACTCGGCCTAGCGCCCCATAATGAGCAGTTCTTC. Its protein product is CSAHPLGLAPHNEQFF.

There are many counts of this clonotype. This sequence joins TRBV6-2 or TRBV6-3 and TRBJ2-7, with 10 nucleotides matching TRBD2. CDR1 and CDR2 from the germline V gene are MNHEY and SVGEGT. Losses at the gene ends were 5 bases for V and 5 bases for J; bases not matched to a gene: 3. CDR3 length: 13 amino acids. CDR3 protein: CASSRLAGNEQYF. CDR3 nucleotides: TGTGCCAGCAGTCGACTAGCGGGCAACGAGCAGTACTTC.

This chain links TRBV20-1 with TRBJ2-7; 7 bases map to TRBD2. J lost 2 bases, V lost 6 bases, and 10 bases had no gene match. Germline V gene lookup returns CDR1 DFQATT and CDR2 SNEGSKA (reference sequence). The CDR3 is 14 residues long. DNA of the CDR3: TGCAGTGCCCCCCGCCCCGGGACTACCTACGAGCAGTACTTC. Translation gives CSAPRPGTTYEQYF.

The V gene is TRBV9, the J gene TRBJ2-6; D is uncertain. CDR1 and CDR2 from the germline V gene are SGDLS and YYNGEE. V was cut by 4 bases and J by 4 bases, with 15 bases left in between. The CDR3 spans 16 residues. CDR3 protein: CASSSSKKQGANVLTF. The CDR3 bases are TGTGCCAGCAGCTCATCCAAGAAACAGGGGGCCAACGTCCTGACTTTC.

This clonotype occurred a few times. This chain connects TRBV7-7 to TRBJ2-5; the D is unclear. This CDR3 is 15 amino acids long. Germline V gene data show CDR1 as SSHAT and CDR2 as FNYEAQ (reference sequence). V lost 5 bases and J lost 5, with 18 bases in between. The CDR3 region is CASSAGLGGRETQYF. DNA of the CDR3: TGTGCCAGCAGCGCCGGGCTGGGTGGTAGGGAGACCCAGTACTTC.

The CDR3 loop reads CATGTSGSTDTQYF. CDR3 nucleotides: TGTGCCACCGGGACTAGCGGGAGTACAGATACGCAGTATTTT. The chain has TRBV10-3 and TRBJ2-3; the match to TRBD2 covers 14 bases. The V and J ends lost 10 bases and 3 bases, in that order; junction bases with no gene match: 3. CDR1 is ENHRY and CDR2 is SYGVKD in the germline V gene. The CDR3 loop spans 14 amino acids.

V is TRBV7-2 and J is TRBJ2-7; a weak D match, TRBD2 (5 bases). The CDR3 consists of 16 residues. Trimming pared 5 bases from V and 3 bases from J, leaving 20 bases between. CDR1 and CDR2 from the germline V gene are SGHTA and FQGNSA. CDR3 loop: CASSPSIEPGFYEQYF. The DNA of the CDR3 is TGTGCCAGCAGCCCTTCGATTGAGCCGGGATTCTACGAGCAGTACTTC. The full variable domain, completed using reference TRBV7-2 and TRBJ2-7, is GAGVSQSPSNKVTEKGKDVELRCDPISGHTALYWYRQSLGQGLEFLIYFQGNSAPDKSGLPSDRFSAERTGGSVSTLTIQRTQQEDSAVYLCASSPSIEPGFYEQYFGPGTRLTVT.

This chain links TRBV7-2 with TRBJ1-2; 7 nucleotides agree with TRBD1. The CDR3 runs 14 residues. The germline V gene has CDR1 SGHTA and CDR2 FQGNSA. Trimming cost V 5 bases and J 5 bases; bases outside gene matches: 8. The CDR3 DNA sequence: TGTGCCAGCAGCCCGCAAGGGACAGTTTATGGCTACACCTTC. It codes for CASSPQGTVYGYTF. The full variable domain, completed using reference TRBV7-2 and TRBJ1-2, is GAGVSQSPSNKVTEKGKDVELRCDPISGHTALYWYRQSLGQGLEFLIYFQGNSAPDKSGLPSDRFSAERTGGSVSTLTIQRTQQEDSAVYLCASSPQGTVYGYTFGSGTRLTVV.

This clonotype was detected only a few times. Here the CDR3 DNA reads TGCAGCGCTGACAAACTAGGCCTCAATGAGCAGTACTTC. Translating gives CSADKLGLNEQYF. This chain joins TRBV20-1 and TRBJ2-7; a possible D gene is TRBD2 (5 bases). This CDR3 comprises 13 residues. Germline assignment: CDR1 DFQATT and CDR2 SNEGSKA (reference sequence).

The chain is built from TRBV12-3 or TRBV12-4 and TRBJ2-2, with TRBD2 matching 7 bases. The CDR3 has 14 amino acids. Losses at the gene ends were 6 bases for V and 5 bases for J; bases not matched to a gene: 6. The CDR3 bases are TGTGCCAGCAGGCGGGCTAGCGGTACCGGGGAGCTGTTTTTT. Translating it yields CASRRASGTGELFF.

The rearrangement joins TRBV20-1 to TRBJ2-7, with D possibly being TRBD1 (6 bases). V dropped 1 base and J dropped 2 bases, with 12 bases sitting between them. The CDR3 consists of 14 residues. Germline values: CDR1 DFQATT, CDR2 SNEGSKA (reference sequence). The CDR3 DNA sequence: TGCAGTGCTAGAGCGGAGGACAGAACCTACGAGCAGTACTTC. Its translation is CSARAEDRTYEQYF.

V and J are TRBV7-3 and TRBJ2-2, with TRBD2 matching 8 bases. The CDR3 covers 16 residues. Per the germline V gene, CDR1 is SGHTA and CDR2 is FQGTGA. Trimming cost V 5 bases and J 6 bases; bases outside gene matches: 11. CDR3 sequence: CASSPQFTGGSGELFF. Here the CDR3 DNA reads TGTGCCAGCAGCCCACAATTTACGGGAGGGTCCGGGGAGCTGTTTTTT.

Regarding this clonotype: A clone one base away is much larger, so this may be a read error. The genes are TRBV9 and TRBJ1-2; D is unresolved. V was pared by 1 base and J by 4 bases, with 8 bases between. This CDR3 spans 13 amino acids. The V gene's germline CDR1 is SGDLS and CDR2 YYNGEE. This CDR3 reads CASSVNGSYGYTF. CDR3 DNA: TGTGCCAGCAGCGTAAATGGAAGCTATGGCTACACCTTC.

CDR3 residues: CASSLGGGATQETQYF. CDR3 coding DNA: TGCGCCAGCAGCTTGGGAGGGGGGGCGACACAAGAGACCCAGTACTTC. The chain employs TRBV5-1 and TRBJ2-5; possible D gene TRBD2, 7 bases. The germline V and J ends were trimmed by 0 bases and 2 bases, with 14 bases remaining between them. CDR1 SGHRS and CDR2 YFSETQ come from the germline V gene. The CDR3 covers 16 residues.

This clonotype occurred a few times. The rearrangement joins TRBV15 to TRBJ2-1, with 9 bases matching TRBD2. Germline CDR1 and CDR2: LNHNV and YYDKDF (reference sequence). J lost 3 bases, V lost 0 bases, and 9 bases had no gene match. The CDR3 loop spans 18 amino acids. CDR3 coding DNA: TGTGCCACCAGCAGAGATGGGTGGACTAGCGCTCACTACAATGAGCAGTTCTTC. Protein: CATSRDGWTSAHYNEQFF. The full variable domain, completed using reference TRBV15 and TRBJ2-1, is DAMVIQNPRYQVTQFGKPVTLSCSQTLNHNVMYWYQQKSSQAPKLLFHYYDKDFNNEADTPDNFQSRRPNTSFCFLDIRSPGLGDTAMYLCATSRDGWTSAHYNEQFFGPGTRLTVL.

The chain recombines TRBV2 with TRBJ2-1; 9 nucleotides line up with TRBD2. Germline V gene data show CDR1 as SNHLY and CDR2 as FYNNEI. This CDR3 is built from 14 residues. Unmatched junction bases numbered 10, after V lost 7 bases and J lost 9 bases. CDR3 DNA sequence: TGTGCCAGCATTTGGCGGGAGGGCCTCAGTGAGCAGTTCTTC. Its translation: CASIWREGLSEQFF.

The chain couples TRBV2 to TRBJ1-1; perhaps TRBD1 as D (6 bases). CDR1 and CDR2 from the germline V gene are SNHLY and FYNNEI. The CDR3 consists of 15 residues. V shed 2 bases and J shed 0 bases, with 10 bases lying between them. For the CDR3, the DNA is TGTGCCAGCAGTGAATTAGGGGGGATGAACACTGAAGCTTTCTTT. This encodes CASSELGGMNTEAFF.

The chain recombines TRBV5-5 with TRBJ2-7, with D hard to call. Judging by the DNA end, TRBJ2-5 fits better; the J call may be wrong. The CDR3 spans 11 residues. Germline lookup yields CDR1 SGHKS and CDR2 YYEKEE (reference sequence). The CDR3 coding sequence is TGTGCCAGTATAGGGTTAGAGACCCAGTACTTC. It encodes CASIGLETQYF.

The rearrangement joins TRBV9 to TRBJ2-7, with D hard to call. V gave up 3 bases and J gave up 0 bases, with 7 bases separating them. This CDR3 is 13 amino acids long. Germline lookup yields CDR1 SGDLS and CDR2 YYNGEE. The CDR3 reads CASSARDSYEQYF. The CDR3 DNA sequence: TGTGCCAGCAGCGCACGCGACTCCTACGAGCAGTACTTC.

This sequence joins TRBV21-1 and TRBJ2-1; the table's D call TRBD1 went unverified against the DNA. TRBV21-1 represents a pseudogene. The CDR3 length is 15 residues. CDR3 nucleotide sequence: TGTGCCAGCAGCAAAGGTGGGCTCCCTTCCAATGAGCAGTTCTTC. This encodes CASSKGGLPSNEQFF.

The CDR3 here is CASSYGAGGRNEQFF. CDR3 nucleotide sequence: TGTGCCAGCAGTTACGGGGCGGGAGGGCGGAATGAGCAGTTCTTC. The V and J genes are TRBV6-2 or TRBV6-3 and TRBJ2-1; the match to TRBD2 covers 9 bases. After removal of 2 bases from V and 7 bases from J, the junction contained 6 bases not matched to a gene. The germline CDR1 and CDR2 sequences are MNHEY and SVGEGT. The CDR3 loop spans 15 amino acids.

The CDR3 here is CSATEQQETQYF. The CDR3 nucleotides are TGCAGTGCTACCGAGCAGCAAGAGACCCAGTACTTC. The gene calls are TRBV20-1 and TRBJ2-5; D remains ambiguous. CDR1 is DFQATT and CDR2 is SNEGSKA in the germline V gene (reference sequence). This CDR3 comprises 12 residues. Trimming shortened V by 4 bases and J by 2 bases, and 8 bases separated the two germline ends.

The chain links TRBV5-4 to TRBJ2-5; TRBD1 matches at 8 bases. Germline values: CDR1 SGHNT, CDR2 YYREEE (reference sequence). The CDR3 covers 15 residues. The J segment lost 4 bases and the V segment lost 4 bases, leaving 9 bases of the junction unmatched. The CDR3 protein is CASSRPGQDAETQYF. The CDR3 DNA is TGTGCCAGCAGCCGACCGGGACAGGATGCAGAGACCCAGTACTTC.

The chain combines TRBV6-1 with TRBJ2-7; D remains ambiguous. The V gene's germline CDR1 is MNHNS and CDR2 SASEGT. Trimming stripped 7 bases from V and 0 bases from J, with 7 bases between. There are 12 residues in the CDR3. CDR3 region: CASKWDSYEQYF. The DNA for the CDR3 is TGTGCCAGCAAATGGGACTCCTACGAGCAGTACTTC.

This clonotype came up a few times. The chain combines TRBV27 with TRBJ1-6, with 7 bases matching TRBD1. CDR3 size: 14 residues. The germline V gene has CDR1 MNHEY and CDR2 SMNVEV (reference sequence). Trimming took 5 bases from V and 7 from J; bases not matched to a gene: 5. CDR3 nucleotides: TGTGCCAGCAGTAACCGGGACAGAAATTCACCCCTCCACTTT. Translated, it gives CASSNRDRNSPLHF.

V usage is TRBV5-1 and J usage is TRBJ1-6; perhaps TRBD1 as D (5 bases). Trimming took 1 base from V and 9 from J, leaving 14 bases between them. The CDR3 has 15 amino acids. CDR1 SGHRS and CDR2 YFSETQ come from the germline V gene. The DNA for the CDR3 is TGCGCCAGCAGCTTGACCGGGACGGATAGTTCACCCCTCCACTTT. The encoded protein is CASSLTGTDSSPLHF.

This clonotype has only a few counts. The chain uses TRBV10-3 and TRBJ2-7; tentative D call: TRBD1 (6 bases). CDR3 size: 21 residues. The V end was cut by 4 bases, the J end by 1 base, with 32 bases between. Germline V gene sequence: CDR1 ENHRY, CDR2 SYGVKD. CDR3 loop: CAISGRIGFGQPQPLSYEQYF. CDR3 sequence (DNA): TGTGCCATCAGTGGACGAATCGGATTTGGACAGCCTCAACCCCTTTCCTACGAGCAGTACTTC.

CDR3 in amino acids: CASSGSPSAPGTDTQYF. CDR3 sequence (DNA): TGTGCCAGCAGCGGTAGCCCTAGCGCTCCTGGAACAGATACGCAGTATTTT. The chain employs TRBV7-6 and TRBJ2-3; TRBD2 is a possible D gene (6 bases). The CDR3 is 17 residues long. In germline, CDR1 is SGHVS, CDR2 FNYEAQ. Trimming pared 5 bases from V and 3 bases from J, leaving 21 bases between.

The chain recombines TRBV20-1 with TRBJ1-4; maybe TRBD1 (6 bases). Germline assignment: CDR1 DFQATT and CDR2 SNEGSKA (reference sequence). CDR3 length: 13 residues. V lost 5 bases and J 8 bases, leaving 15 bases between the germline ends. The DNA of the CDR3 is TGCAGTGCTTCTACAGGGATGGGCGAAAAACTGTTTTTT. It translates to CSASTGMGEKLFF.